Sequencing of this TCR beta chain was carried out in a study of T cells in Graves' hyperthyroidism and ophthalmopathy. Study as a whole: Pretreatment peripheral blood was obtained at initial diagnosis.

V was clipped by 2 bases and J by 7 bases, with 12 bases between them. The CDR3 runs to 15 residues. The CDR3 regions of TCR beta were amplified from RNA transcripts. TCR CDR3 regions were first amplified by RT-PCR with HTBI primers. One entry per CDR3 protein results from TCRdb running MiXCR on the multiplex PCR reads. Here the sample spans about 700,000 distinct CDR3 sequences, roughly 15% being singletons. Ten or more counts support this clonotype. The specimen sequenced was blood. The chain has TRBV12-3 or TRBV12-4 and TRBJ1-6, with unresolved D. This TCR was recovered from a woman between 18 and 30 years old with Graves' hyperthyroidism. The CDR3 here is CASSLIEGYNSPLHF. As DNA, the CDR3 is TGTGCCAGCAGTTTAATAGAGGGCTACAATTCACCCCTCCACTTT.